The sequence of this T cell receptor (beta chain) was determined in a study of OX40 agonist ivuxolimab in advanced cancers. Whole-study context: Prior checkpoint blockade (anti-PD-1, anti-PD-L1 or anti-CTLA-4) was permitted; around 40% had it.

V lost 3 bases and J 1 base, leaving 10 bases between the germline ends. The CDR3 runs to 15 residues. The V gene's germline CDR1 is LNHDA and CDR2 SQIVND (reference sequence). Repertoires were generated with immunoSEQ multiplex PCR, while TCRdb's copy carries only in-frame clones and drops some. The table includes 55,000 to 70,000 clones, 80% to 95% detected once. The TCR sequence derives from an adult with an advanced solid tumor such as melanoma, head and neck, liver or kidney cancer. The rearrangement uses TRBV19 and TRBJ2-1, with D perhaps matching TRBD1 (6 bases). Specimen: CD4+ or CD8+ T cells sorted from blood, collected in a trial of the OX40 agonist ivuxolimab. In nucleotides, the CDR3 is TGTGCCAGTAGTATCATCCAGGGGTCCTACAATGAGCAGTTCTTC. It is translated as CASSIIQGSYNEQFF.